One and the same sample provided the 8 T cell receptor beta chains below, sequenced in a study of cytomegalovirus exposure and HLA in healthy donors (dated by TCRdb to 2015 to 2018). Library generation was performed with the immunoSEQ multiplex PCR assay. For the multiplex PCR, a mixture combining 60 forward primers for TCR Vbeta segments and 13 reverse primers for TCR Jbeta segments was used. What TCRdb holds here is the immuneACCESS table cut down to in-frame rearrangements. Part of the clones is not present; checked against another copy, under half of the missing clones reflect an unresolved V gene, and the others are unexplained. In all, the sample holds 80,000 to 90,000 clones, and more than 60% of those were seen once. The ten largest clones take up under 2.5% of the sample. The sequenced sample was PBMCs. The source is a man aged 35 to 55 in good health and CMV-seronegative.

Only a few counts were recorded for this clone. The chain uses TRBV6-6 and TRBJ1-6; D is uncertain. The CDR3 spans 13 residues. Trimming removed 0 bases at V and 7 bases at J, with 4 bases between. CDR1 is MNHNY and CDR2 is SVGAGI in the germline V gene (reference sequence). CDR3 loop: CASSYSENSPLHF. In DNA, the CDR3 is TGTGCCAGCAGTTACTCGGAGAATTCACCCCTCCACTTT.

V and J are TRBV25-1 and TRBJ2-2; D is undetermined. CDR3 length equals 14 residues. V lost 3 bases and J lost 6, with 11 bases in between. Germline loops: CDR1 MGHDK, CDR2 SYGVNS. In DNA, the CDR3 is TGTGCCAGCAGTGACATAGTCTTCGCCGGGGAGCTGTTTTTT. This sequence encodes CASSDIVFAGELFF.

This clone was observed a single time. The junction departs from germline at one end; a sequencing error may be responsible. The CDR3 DNA follows: TGTGCCAGCAGCGCCGAACTAGCGGGAGCCCGCCTCCGGAGTTTT. It specifies CASSAELAGARLRSF. This sequence joins TRBV9 and TRBJ2-3; 11 positions match TRBD2. This CDR3 is 15 amino acids long. Germline CDR1 reads SGDLS; CDR2 reads YYNGEE.

This clone has only one observation. V gene TRBV30 combines with J gene TRBJ2-7, with D possibly being TRBD2 (5 bases). CDR1 is GTSNPN, CDR2 SVGIG, per germline (reference sequence). Trimming cost V 3 bases and J 3 bases, with 12 bases left between them. The CDR3 is 13 amino acids. The CDR3 reads CAWSGLGDYEQYF. The DNA of the CDR3 is TGTGCCTGGAGCGGACTTGGGGACTACGAGCAGTACTTC.

The rearrangement uses TRBV29-1 and TRBJ1-2; 11 bases are shared with TRBD1. The V segment lost 3 bases and the J segment 10 bases; nucleotides outside the gene matches: 7. Looked up from germline, CDR1 is SQVTM and CDR2 is ANQGSEA. The CDR3 covers 13 residues. This chain's CDR3 is CSVEPGTGGDYTF. CDR3 coding DNA: TGCAGCGTTGAGCCCGGGACAGGGGGTGACTACACCTTC.

The gene calls are TRBV19 and TRBJ1-2; D is undetermined. CDR1 LNHDA and CDR2 SQIVND come from the germline V gene (reference sequence). V was shortened by 5 bases and J by 4 bases, with 14 bases between the two germline ends. The CDR3 totals 14 residues. CDR3 amino acids: CASSLGSEGYGYTF. Here the CDR3 DNA reads TGTGCCAGTAGTTTGGGGTCGGAGGGCTATGGCTACACCTTC.

About this clone: A read error may produce the germline difference seen at one junction end. The chain carries TRBV2 and TRBJ1-6, with D maybe TRBD1 (5 bases). The CDR3 contains 12 residues. Germline lookup yields CDR1 SNHLY and CDR2 FYNNEI. CDR3 amino acids: CASRDSDSPLHF. CDR3 coding DNA: TGTGCAAGCAGGGACTCCGATTCACCCCTCCACTTT.

The rearrangement uses TRBV7-9 and TRBJ2-7; TRBD1 is a possible D gene (6 bases). In germline, CDR1 is SEHNR, CDR2 FQNEAQ (reference sequence). The CDR3 contains 14 residues. The germline V and J ends were trimmed by 5 bases and 5 bases, with 16 bases remaining between them. CDR3 sequence (DNA): TGTGCCAGCAGCCAACAACAGGGCGGCAACGAGCAGTACTTC. This gives the protein CASSQQQGGNEQYF.